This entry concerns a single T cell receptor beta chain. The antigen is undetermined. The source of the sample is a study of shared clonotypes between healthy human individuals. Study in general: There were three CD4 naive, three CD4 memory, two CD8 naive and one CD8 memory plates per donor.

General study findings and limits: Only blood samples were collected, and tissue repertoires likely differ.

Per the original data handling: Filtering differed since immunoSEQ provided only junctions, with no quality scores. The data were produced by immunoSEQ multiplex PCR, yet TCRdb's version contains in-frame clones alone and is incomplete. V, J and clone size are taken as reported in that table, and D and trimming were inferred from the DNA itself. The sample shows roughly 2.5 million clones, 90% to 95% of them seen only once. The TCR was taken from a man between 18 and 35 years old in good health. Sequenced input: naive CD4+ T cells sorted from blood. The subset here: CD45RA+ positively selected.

The CDR3 spells CASAETAPNQPQHF. DNA for the CDR3: TGTGCCAGCGCAGAGACGGCCCCCAATCAGCCCCAGCATTTT. V and J are TRBV6-1 and TRBJ1-5, with unresolved D. Germline V gene data show CDR1 as MNHNS and CDR2 as SASEGT. The length of the CDR3 is 14 residues. Deletions cut 8 bases from V and 3 bases from J, with 14 bases between.